Shown below are 24 T cell receptor beta chains from a single sample sequenced in a study of identical twins. One entry per CDR3 protein results from TCRdb running MiXCR on the 5' RACE reads. Among some 20,000 distinct CDR3 sequences, approximately 71% were seen once, and the ten largest hold 5.9%. What was sequenced was memory (CD45RO+) T cells sorted from blood. These receptors came from a young woman in good health. This table probably holds off-target reads from a library built for another chain.

This rearrangement joins TRBV6-7 to TRBJ2-7; TRBD1 might be the D (6 bases). TRBV6-7 is labeled an ORF, and its function is uncertain. The V gene lost 0 bases and the J gene lost 5 bases, with 20 bases spanning the gap. The CDR3 runs to 17 residues. CDR3 nucleotide sequence: TGTGCCAGCAGTTACTCGAAGGGGGAGCCCCCCGGGGACGAGCAGTACTTC. This encodes CASSYSKGEPPGDEQYF.

This clonotype turned up a few times. This chain uses TRBV29-1 with TRBJ2-1; D is ambiguous. V dropped 2 bases and J dropped 6 bases, with 2 bases sitting between them. This CDR3 spans 10 amino acids. Germline V gene data show CDR1 as SQVTM and CDR2 as ANQGSEA. Written as DNA, the CDR3 is TGCAGCGTTGAAAGCAATGAGCAGTTCTTC. This gives the protein CSVESNEQFF.

In this sample, this clonotype turned up once. The rearrangement joins TRBV6-2 or TRBV6-3 to TRBJ2-7, with 7 bases lining up with TRBD2. CDR1 is MNHEY and CDR2 is SVGEGT in the germline V gene. Losses at the gene ends were 6 bases for V and 2 bases for J; bases not matched to a gene: 13. The CDR3 sequence is 16 residues long. This chain's CDR3 is CASSLPVERGTYEQYF. CDR3 nucleotides: TGTGCCAGCAGCTTGCCCGTGGAGCGGGGCACCTACGAGCAGTACTTC.

This chain links TRBV12-5 with TRBJ2-1; no clear D gene. Germline CDR1 reads LGHNT; CDR2 reads FRNRAP. Trimming stripped 4 bases from V and 6 bases from J, with 13 bases between. This CDR3 is 14 amino acids long. This CDR3 is CASGSPEVGNEQFF. CDR3 in DNA: TGTGCTAGTGGTTCCCCCGAAGTCGGCAATGAGCAGTTCTTC.

V is TRBV29-1 and J is TRBJ1-1, with TRBD1 identical over 8 bases. The germline V gene has CDR1 SQVTM and CDR2 ANQGSEA. The V and J ends lost 6 bases and 11 bases, in that order; junction bases with no gene match: 8. This CDR3 has 11 residues. The CDR3 loop is CSVRDRFRAFF. DNA for the CDR3: TGCAGCGTCAGGGACAGGTTTCGGGCTTTCTTT.

V is TRBV20-1 and J is TRBJ2-7; no reliable D call. CDR1 is DFQATT, CDR2 SNEGSKA, per germline (reference sequence). The V end was cut by 3 bases, the J end by 7 bases, with 13 bases between. This CDR3 has 12 amino acids. The CDR3: CSASQAWEEQYF. Written as DNA, the CDR3 is TGCAGTGCTAGTCAGGCCTGGGAAGAGCAGTACTTC.

The CDR3 DNA is TGTGCCTGGAGGGATGCTTCGGGGAGGACCTACAATGAGCAGTTCTTC. It is translated as CAWRDASGRTYNEQFF. This chain links TRBV30 with TRBJ2-1; TRBD2 is a possible D gene (6 bases). Germline V gene data show CDR1 as GTSNPN and CDR2 as SVGIG (reference sequence). CDR3 size: 16 residues. Between the trimmed V and J ends, which lost 3 bases and 2 bases, there was a span of 17 bases.

The rearrangement uses TRBV18 and TRBJ2-4; TRBD1 aligns across 7 bases. This CDR3 is 16 amino acids long. The V gene's germline CDR1 is KGHSH and CDR2 LQKENI. The V segment lost 0 bases and the J segment 6 bases; nucleotides outside the gene matches: 8. The CDR3 DNA is TGTGCCAGCTCACCACCGAACAGGGGATTGGGAAACATTCAGTACTTC. This codes for CASSPPNRGLGNIQYF.

This clonotype was seen only a few times. The chain uses TRBV5-6 and TRBJ2-5; the D gene could be TRBD1 or TRBD2 (5 bases each). Between the trimmed V and J ends, which lost 3 bases and 2 bases, there was a span of 11 bases. The germline V gene encodes CDR1 SGHDT and CDR2 YYEEEE. This CDR3 region has 14 residues. Here the CDR3 DNA reads TGTGCCAGCAGCTCCGGGACCCTACAAGAGACCCAGTACTTC. Translating it yields CASSSGTLQETQYF.

J is TRBJ2-5 and V is TRBV7-2, with 8 bases aligning to TRBD1. Looked up from germline, CDR1 is SGHTA and CDR2 is FQGNSA. V shed 3 bases and J 9 bases; nucleotides not matched to a gene: 6. The CDR3 has 13 residues. Written as DNA, the CDR3 is TGTGCCAGCAGCTTGCGACAGGGGATGGCCCAGTACTTC. Protein product: CASSLRQGMAQYF. The full variable domain, completed using reference TRBV7-2 and TRBJ2-5, is GAGVSQSPSNKVTEKGKDVELRCDPISGHTALYWYRQSLGQGLEFLIYFQGNSAPDKSGLPSDRFSAERTGGSVSTLTIQRTQQEDSAVYLCASSLRQGMAQYFGPGTRLLVL.

The chain carries TRBV6-2 or TRBV6-3 and TRBJ2-3; 8 bases line up with TRBD1. The junction had 11 bases not matched to a gene; V was cut back by 4 bases and J by 2 bases. The CDR3 totals 17 residues. Germline-derived CDR1 and CDR2 are MNHEY and SVGEGT. This CDR3 is CASSFSLDRAITDTQYF. As DNA, the CDR3 is TGTGCCAGCAGTTTCTCCTTGGACAGGGCGATCACAGATACGCAGTATTTT.

V and J are TRBV2 and TRBJ2-3, with a possible D match to TRBD1 (5 bases). V lost 2 bases to trimming and J lost 5 bases, with 11 bases between them. The CDR3 is 14 amino acids. Germline assignment: CDR1 SNHLY and CDR2 FYNNEI. Here the CDR3 DNA reads TGTGCCAGCAGTGAAAACAGGCCCGAAGATACGCAGTATTTT. Its protein is CASSENRPEDTQYF.

The V and J genes are TRBV5-1 and TRBJ2-7, with unresolved D. V shed 4 bases and J shed 7 bases, with 12 bases lying between them. This CDR3 region has 12 residues. Germline assignment: CDR1 SGHRS and CDR2 YFSETQ. The CDR3: CASSPLGREQYF. DNA for the CDR3: TGCGCCAGCAGCCCTCTGGGCCGGGAGCAGTACTTC.

The chain carries TRBV11-2 and TRBJ1-5; unclear D gene. The CDR3 length is 13 residues. CDR1 and CDR2 (germline): SGHAT, FQNNGV. V lost 5 bases, J lost 3 bases, and 8 bases lay in between. The CDR3 here is CASSRTTNQPQHF. The CDR3 DNA is TGTGCCAGCAGCCGGACGACCAATCAGCCCCAGCATTTT. Drawing the rest from reference TRBV11-2 and TRBJ1-5, the complete variable domain is EAGVAQSPRYKIIEKRQSVAFWCNPISGHATLYWYQQILGQGPKLLIQFQNNGVVDDSQLPKDRFSAERLKGVDSTLKIQPAKLEDSAVYLCASSRTTNQPQHFGDGTRLSIL.

This clonotype was detected only a few times. The chain has TRBV5-8 and TRBJ2-1; a weak D match, TRBD1 (5 bases). CDR1 and CDR2 from the germline V gene are SGHTS and YDEGEE. This CDR3 has 16 amino acids. Between the trimmed V and J ends, which lost 0 bases and 0 bases, there was a span of 10 bases. CDR3 amino acids: CASSLEGDSSYNEQFF. As DNA, the CDR3 is TGTGCCAGCAGCTTGGAAGGGGATAGCTCCTACAATGAGCAGTTCTTC.

The rearrangement joins TRBV29-1 to TRBJ2-3, with D possibly TRBD2 on 5 matching bases. The CDR3 spans 13 residues. Germline V gene lookup returns CDR1 SQVTM and CDR2 ANQGSEA. V lost 7 bases to trimming and J lost 5 bases, with 16 bases between them. The CDR3 DNA reads as TGCAGCGCCAGCGGTTCCTGGGGAGATACGCAGTATTTT. Amino acids: CSASGSWGDTQYF.

This clonotype was recorded only once. In DNA form, the CDR3 reads TGTGCCACCAGCCGTCCAACAGGGCCGAACACCGGGGAGCTGTTTTTT. Protein: CATSRPTGPNTGELFF. V gene TRBV24-1 combines with J gene TRBJ2-2; perhaps TRBD1 as D (6 bases). The germline V gene encodes CDR1 KGHDR and CDR2 SFDVKD. The CDR3 loop spans 16 amino acids. V lost 7 bases, J lost 0 bases, and 14 bases lay in between.

This chain links TRBV3-1 with TRBJ1-3, with no clear D. The CDR3 spans 14 residues. CDR1 and CDR2 from the germline V gene are LGHDT and YNNKEL (reference sequence). Trimming took off 2 bases at V and 5 bases at J, with 10 bases between the two ends. CDR3 sequence reads: CASSQRSIRNTIYF. The DNA for the CDR3 is TGTGCCAGCAGCCAACGCAGTATTAGAAACACCATATATTTT.

This chain joins TRBV29-1 and TRBJ2-1; D possibly matches TRBD1 or TRBD2 (5 bases each). With 6 bases removed from V and 8 bases from J, the gap between germline ends came to 20 bases. This CDR3 region has 14 residues. Germline assignment: CDR1 SQVTM and CDR2 ANQGSEA. CDR3 sequence: CSVGDGRLGDEQFF. The CDR3 region has the DNA TGCAGCGTGGGAGACGGGCGTTTGGGGGATGAGCAGTTCTTC.

The rearrangement joins TRBV11-2 to TRBJ1-3; 7 bases agree with TRBD1. The CDR3 runs to 15 residues. The V and J ends lost 8 bases and 4 bases, in that order; junction bases with no gene match: 11. Looked up from germline, CDR1 is SGHAT and CDR2 is FQNNGV. The CDR3 spells CASRDRVLLGNTIYF. The CDR3 bases are TGTGCCAGCCGGGACAGAGTCTTGTTGGGAAACACCATATATTTT.

The chain recombines TRBV5-6 with TRBJ2-3; D unclear. V was cut by 3 bases and J by 3 bases, with 8 bases left in between. CDR1 SGHDT and CDR2 YYEEEE come from the germline V gene. This CDR3 contains 13 residues. The CDR3 region has the DNA TGTGCCAGCAGCTCGTGGGAAACAGATACGCAGTATTTT. This encodes CASSSWETDTQYF.

This clonotype has just a few counts. This chain joins TRBV10-1 and TRBJ1-1; D is unclear. CDR1 WNHNN and CDR2 SYGVQD come from the germline V gene (reference sequence). The CDR3 length is 14 residues. Trimming cost V 0 bases and J 3 bases, with 8 bases left between them. The CDR3 DNA reads as TGCGCCAGCAGTGAGTCGAAGACATACACTGAAGCTTTCTTT. Protein: CASSESKTYTEAFF.

This chain joins TRBV28 and TRBJ2-7; D might be TRBD1 (8 bases). Trimming left V 3 bases short and J 4 bases short, with 19 bases between. Germline lookup yields CDR1 MDHEN and CDR2 SYDVKM. The length of the CDR3 is 16 residues. CDR3 loop: CASSFSDRGGTYEQYF. The CDR3 bases are TGTGCCAGCAGTTTCTCCGACAGGGGAGGGACGTACGAGCAGTACTTC.

The CDR3 nucleotides read TGTGCCAGCAGGGATGGACAGGAGCTTTCCGAGCAGTACTTC. Its protein product is CASRDGQELSEQYF. The V gene is TRBV6-2 or TRBV6-3, the J gene TRBJ2-7; 7 nucleotides match TRBD1. J gave up 6 bases and V 6 bases, and 11 bases lay outside the gene matches. The germline CDR1 and CDR2 sequences are MNHEY and SVGEGT. This CDR3 region has 14 residues.